These T cell receptor beta chains were read from a single sample in a study of cytomegalovirus exposure and HLA in healthy donors. Clones were read by immunoSEQ multiplex PCR, and TCRdb kept only the in-frame ones, dropping some. The data show some 140,000 clones, just under 85% seen once. Sequenced: PBMCs. These receptors were obtained from a woman in her twenties or thirties in good health and CMV-seronegative. CDR3s include the opening cysteine and the closing phenylalanine or tryptophan. Each record gives: J gene, V gene, clone size, D gene, CDR3 length, CDR3 DNA, CDR3 protein. The D gene is left open where the match is weak. Expanded clones are given a class, and other clones once, few, many or no size at all.

j_call: TRBJ2-7
v_call: TRBV19
clone_size: -
d_call: TRBD1
cdr3_length: 16
cdr3_nt: TGTGCCAGTAGTACGCATAACAGGGGACCCTCCTACGAGCAGTACTTC
cdr3_aa: CASSTHNRGPSYEQYF

j_call: TRBJ1-4
v_call: TRBV2
clone_size: -
d_call: -
cdr3_length: 16
cdr3_nt: TGTGCCAGCAGTGAAGCGCTTCGAGGGATCCATGAAAAACTGTTTTTT
cdr3_aa: CASSEALRGIHEKLFF

j_call: TRBJ1-6
v_call: TRBV7-8
clone_size: -
d_call: TRBD1
cdr3_length: 16
cdr3_nt: TGTGCCAGCAGCCCCTGGGGACAGGGAGGTAATTCACCCCTCCACTTT
cdr3_aa: CASSPWGQGGNSPLHF

j_call: TRBJ1-6
v_call: TRBV4-3
clone_size: -
d_call: -
cdr3_length: 15
cdr3_nt: TGCGCCAGCAGCCAAGACAACAGGGTGAGTTCACCCCTCCACTTT
cdr3_aa: CASSQDNRVSSPLHF

j_call: TRBJ1-1
v_call: TRBV5-1
clone_size: -
d_call: TRBD1
cdr3_length: 18
cdr3_nt: TGCGCCAGCAGCTTGAAAAGTATCGGACAGGGTTGGTTGACTGAAGCTTTCTTT
cdr3_aa: CASSLKSIGQGWLTEAFF

j_call: TRBJ2-5
v_call: TRBV5-6
clone_size: -
d_call: -
cdr3_length: 14
cdr3_nt: TGTGCCAGCAGCTTGTCTGCGTTCCAAGAGACCCAGTACTTC
cdr3_aa: CASSLSAFQETQYF

j_call: TRBJ1-2
v_call: TRBV28
clone_size: -
d_call: TRBD1
cdr3_length: 16
cdr3_nt: TGTGCCAGCAGTCCACCAGCCGACAGGGGAGGCTATGGCTACACCTTC
cdr3_aa: CASSPPADRGGYGYTF

j_call: TRBJ2-6
v_call: TRBV5-4
clone_size: -
d_call: TRBD1
cdr3_length: 18
cdr3_nt: TGTGCCAGCAGCCCAGGGACAGGTACCACCTCTGGGGCCAACGTCCTGACTTTC
cdr3_aa: CASSPGTGTTSGANVLTF

j_call: TRBJ1-1
v_call: TRBV28
clone_size: -
d_call: -
cdr3_length: 16
cdr3_nt: TGTGCCAGCAGTTTACGGTGGACAGAGATCGACACTGAAGCTTTCTTT
cdr3_aa: CASSLRWTEIDTEAFF

j_call: TRBJ1-1
v_call: TRBV5-4
clone_size: -
d_call: TRBD1
cdr3_length: 15
cdr3_nt: TGTGCCAGCAACACTAAAAAACAGGGGGCCACTGAAGCTTTCTTT
cdr3_aa: CASNTKKQGATEAFF

j_call: TRBJ2-5
v_call: TRBV12-5
clone_size: -
d_call: -
cdr3_length: 17
cdr3_nt: TGTGCTAGTGGTTTGGTACGAGGGGCAGGGGTCCAAGAGACCCAGTACTTC
cdr3_aa: CASGLVRGAGVQETQYF

j_call: TRBJ2-3
v_call: TRBV10-3
clone_size: -
d_call: TRBD1
cdr3_length: 16
cdr3_nt: TGTGCCATCAGTGCCCCAGGGACAGGGGCCCAGCGGGCGCAGTATTTT
cdr3_aa: CAISAPGTGAQRAQYF

j_call: TRBJ2-5
v_call: TRBV4-2
clone_size: -
d_call: TRBD1
cdr3_length: 17
cdr3_nt: TGTGCCAGCAGCCAAGACCCCGGGACAGGGGGCAGGGAGACCCAGTACTTC
cdr3_aa: CASSQDPGTGGRETQYF

j_call: TRBJ2-6
v_call: TRBV12-5
clone_size: -
d_call: -
cdr3_length: 13
cdr3_nt: TGTGCTAGTGGGGCCTCTGGGGCCAACGTCCTGACTTTC
cdr3_aa: CASGASGANVLTF

j_call: TRBJ2-5
v_call: TRBV5-5
clone_size: -
d_call: TRBD2
cdr3_length: 15
cdr3_nt: TGTGCCAGCAGCTTCCAGCGGGGGGGCGGGGAGACCCAGTACTTC
cdr3_aa: CASSFQRGGGETQYF

j_call: TRBJ1-6
v_call: TRBV5-1
clone_size: -
d_call: -
cdr3_length: 16
cdr3_nt: TGCGCCAGCAGCTCGGGGATCAGCTCCTATAATTCACCCCTCCACTTT
cdr3_aa: CASSSGISSYNSPLHF

j_call: TRBJ1-1
v_call: TRBV12-5
clone_size: -
d_call: -
cdr3_length: 15
cdr3_nt: TGTGCTAGTGGTTTGAGGGCGGGGGTCTGGACTGAAGCTTTCTTT
cdr3_aa: CASGLRAGVWTEAFF

j_call: TRBJ2-7
v_call: TRBV7-2
clone_size: -
d_call: TRBD1
cdr3_length: 15
cdr3_nt: TGTGCCAGCAGCTTGCGGACAGGGCTAACCTACGAGCAGTACTTC
cdr3_aa: CASSLRTGLTYEQYF

j_call: TRBJ1-2
v_call: TRBV7-9
clone_size: once
d_call: TRBD1
cdr3_length: 16
cdr3_nt: TGTGCCAGCAGCTTAGTGGGACAGGGATCTAACTATGGCTACACCTTC
cdr3_aa: CASSLVGQGSNYGYTF

j_call: TRBJ2-7
v_call: TRBV2
clone_size: -
d_call: TRBD2
cdr3_length: 15
cdr3_nt: TGTGCCAGCCGAACCTTGACTAGCGGGGGGTACGAGCAGTACTTC
cdr3_aa: CASRTLTSGGYEQYF

j_call: TRBJ1-1
v_call: TRBV4-1
clone_size: -
d_call: TRBD1
cdr3_length: 16
cdr3_nt: TGCGCCAGCAGCCCCCAGACCGGACAGGTGAACACTGAAGCTTTCTTT
cdr3_aa: CASSPQTGQVNTEAFF

j_call: TRBJ1-5
v_call: TRBV28
clone_size: -
d_call: TRBD1
cdr3_length: 16
cdr3_nt: TGTGCCAGCAGTTTATTGGGGACAGGGGGCTTCCAGCCCCAGCATTTT
cdr3_aa: CASSLLGTGGFQPQHF

j_call: TRBJ2-1
v_call: TRBV7-3
clone_size: -
d_call: TRBD2
cdr3_length: 16
cdr3_nt: TGTGCCAGCAGCCCGTCAACTAGCGGTTCCTACAATGAGCAGTTCTTC
cdr3_aa: CASSPSTSGSYNEQFF

j_call: TRBJ1-2
v_call: TRBV7-9
clone_size: few
d_call: -
cdr3_length: 12
cdr3_nt: TGTGCCAGCAGCTTACGCGCCGGTGGCTACACCTTC
cdr3_aa: CASSLRAGGYTF

j_call: TRBJ2-5
v_call: TRBV28
clone_size: -
d_call: TRBD2
cdr3_length: 13
cdr3_nt: TGTGCCAGCAGTCCTAGCGGGGCCGAGACCCAGTACTTC
cdr3_aa: CASSPSGAETQYF

j_call: TRBJ2-2
v_call: TRBV4-1
clone_size: -
d_call: TRBD1
cdr3_length: 16
cdr3_nt: TGCGCCAGCAGCCAAGCGACAGGGTTATCCACCGGGGAGCTGTTTTTT
cdr3_aa: CASSQATGLSTGELFF

j_call: TRBJ2-6
v_call: TRBV5-1
clone_size: -
d_call: -
cdr3_length: 13
cdr3_nt: TGCGCCAGCAGCTTTTCGGGTGCCAACGTCCTGACTTTC
cdr3_aa: CASSFSGANVLTF

j_call: TRBJ2-5
v_call: TRBV11-2
clone_size: -
d_call: TRBD1
cdr3_length: 13
cdr3_nt: TGTGCCAGCACATCGACAGGGAAGGAGACCCAGTACTTC
cdr3_aa: CASTSTGKETQYF

j_call: TRBJ1-2
v_call: TRBV10-3
clone_size: few
d_call: -
cdr3_length: 13
cdr3_nt: TGTGCCATCAGTGACAGTACAAACTATGGCTACACCTTC
cdr3_aa: CAISDSTNYGYTF

j_call: TRBJ2-3
v_call: TRBV2
clone_size: -
d_call: -
cdr3_length: 14
cdr3_nt: TGTGCCAGCAGCCGCGAGGGGGTTTCCGATACGCAGTATTTT
cdr3_aa: CASSREGVSDTQYF

j_call: TRBJ1-5
v_call: TRBV2
clone_size: -
d_call: -
cdr3_length: 15
cdr3_nt: TGTGCCAGCAGTGACCGCAGTATTGGCAATCAGCCCCAGCATTTT
cdr3_aa: CASSDRSIGNQPQHF

j_call: TRBJ2-5
v_call: TRBV2
clone_size: -
d_call: -
cdr3_length: 15
cdr3_nt: TGTGCCAGCAGTGAAGGGGACCGTAGCGGCCGGGCCCAGTACTTC
cdr3_aa: CASSEGDRSGRAQYF

j_call: TRBJ2-7
v_call: TRBV7-2
clone_size: -
d_call: TRBD2
cdr3_length: 16
cdr3_nt: TGTGCCAGCAGCTTAAAGGTAGCGGGGGGTGTCTACGAGCAGTACTTC
cdr3_aa: CASSLKVAGGVYEQYF

j_call: TRBJ2-5
v_call: TRBV6-1
clone_size: -
d_call: -
cdr3_length: 13
cdr3_nt: TGTGCCAGCACTTTAGCGGAGCAAGAGACCCAGTACTTC
cdr3_aa: CASTLAEQETQYF

j_call: TRBJ2-3
v_call: TRBV2
clone_size: -
d_call: -
cdr3_length: 15
cdr3_nt: TGTGCCAGCAGGAGAGACAGACTCAGCACAGATACGCAGTATTTT
cdr3_aa: CASRRDRLSTDTQYF

j_call: TRBJ2-2
v_call: TRBV7-8
clone_size: few
d_call: TRBD1
cdr3_length: 15
cdr3_nt: TGTGCCAGCAGCCCCGGGACAGGGATTTACGGGGAGCTGTTTTTT
cdr3_aa: CASSPGTGIYGELFF

j_call: TRBJ2-7
v_call: TRBV28
clone_size: -
d_call: -
cdr3_length: 11
cdr3_nt: TGTGCCAGCAGTTCTCCCTACGAGCAGTACTTC
cdr3_aa: CASSSPYEQYF

j_call: TRBJ1-1
v_call: TRBV28
clone_size: -
d_call: -
cdr3_length: 15
cdr3_nt: TGTGCCAGCAGTTTAAATACAGTAGGCAACACTGAAGCTTTCTTT
cdr3_aa: CASSLNTVGNTEAFF

j_call: TRBJ1-1
v_call: TRBV19
clone_size: -
d_call: -
cdr3_length: 14
cdr3_nt: TGTGCCAGTAGCGCTTACTTTCAGGGATCTGAAGCTTTCTTT
cdr3_aa: CASSAYFQGSEAFF

j_call: TRBJ1-2
v_call: TRBV5-1
clone_size: -
d_call: -
cdr3_length: 13
cdr3_nt: TGCGCCAGCAGCGAGGCCCCGGCTTCGGGCTACACCTTC
cdr3_aa: CASSEAPASGYTF

j_call: TRBJ2-5
v_call: TRBV11-2
clone_size: once
d_call: -
cdr3_length: 13
cdr3_nt: TGTGCCAGCAGCCCGGACTCCGCCAGGACCCAGTACTTC
cdr3_aa: CASSPDSARTQYF